This paragraph covers one TCR beta chain sequence. Germline-derived CDR1 and CDR2 are SQVTM and ANQGSEA. V dropped 7 bases and J dropped 1; count of bases not matched to a gene: 6. The CDR3 runs 13 residues. The sample originates from a study of blood T cell repertoires in COVID-19. In the original processing: Nucleated cell counts were estimated from reference gene primer amplification. Assay used: immunoSEQ multiplex PCR; TCRdb lists only in-frame clones, some missing. That table supplies the V and J calls and clone size; D and trimming were determined from the DNA. The table lists about 180,000 clones, approximately 85% of them singletons.

The chain has TRBV29-1 and TRBJ1-1; 7 nucleotides match TRBD1. This clonotype originated in a man aged 40-49 years who had recovered from COVID-19. Sequenced sample: PBMCs or T cells enriched from blood (not recorded which). CDR3 DNA sequence: TGCAGCGGAACAGGGGAGACGAACACTGAAGCTTTCTTT. This gives the protein CSGTGETNTEAFF.